The clone carrying this T cell receptor beta chain was seen only a few times. Trimming removed 5 bases from V and 3 bases from J, with 8 bases in between. The CDR3 covers 13 residues. Germline assignment: CDR1 SGHRS and CDR2 YFSETQ. The data derive from a study of cytomegalovirus exposure and HLA in healthy donors. PCR amplification relied on 60 Vbeta primers (plus 13 Jbeta primers). Clones were sequenced by immunoSEQ multiplex PCR, and TCRdb holds only the in-frame ones, with some missing. The sample contains some 85,000 clones, 60% to 80% of which appear only once. Sample: PBMCs. The origin of this receptor is a man under 40 in good health and CMV-seronegative. The chain is built from TRBV5-1 and TRBJ1-4; D not certain. CDR3 in amino acids: CASRTGSNEKLFF. The DNA of the CDR3 is TGCGCCAGCAGGACGGGGTCTAATGAAAAACTGTTTTTT.